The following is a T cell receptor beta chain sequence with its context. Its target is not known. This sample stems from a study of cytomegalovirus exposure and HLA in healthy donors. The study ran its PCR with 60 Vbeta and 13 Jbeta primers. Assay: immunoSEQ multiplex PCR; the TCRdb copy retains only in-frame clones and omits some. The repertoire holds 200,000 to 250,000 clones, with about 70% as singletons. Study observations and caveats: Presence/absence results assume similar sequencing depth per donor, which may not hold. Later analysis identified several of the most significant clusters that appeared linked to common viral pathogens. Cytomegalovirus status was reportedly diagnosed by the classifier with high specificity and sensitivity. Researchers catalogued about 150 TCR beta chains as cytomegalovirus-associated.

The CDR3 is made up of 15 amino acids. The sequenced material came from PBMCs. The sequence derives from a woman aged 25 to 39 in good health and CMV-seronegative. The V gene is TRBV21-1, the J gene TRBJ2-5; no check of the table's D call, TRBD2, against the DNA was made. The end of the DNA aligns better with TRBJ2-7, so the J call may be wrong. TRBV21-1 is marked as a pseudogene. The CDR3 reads CASSKAASGIYEQYF. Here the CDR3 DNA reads TGTGCCAGCAGCAAAGCGGCTAGCGGGATCTACGAGCAGTACTTC.